A selection of T cell receptor beta chains follows, all from one sample in a study of cytomegalovirus exposure and HLA in healthy donors. Some clones are missing from TCRdb's copy, which holds only in-frame ones; the method was immunoSEQ multiplex PCR. The sample includes 100,000 to 150,000 clones, 65% to 90% of them seen just once. The specimen was PBMCs. The receptors derive from a woman between 18 and 30 years old in good health and CMV-seropositive. CDR3s include the opening cysteine and the closing phenylalanine or tryptophan. Each record gives: D gene, V gene, clone size, J gene, CDR3 DNA, CDR3 protein. A D gene is named only where the DNA matches it firmly. Part of the rows lack a size; the others show once, few, many or a class for expanded clones.

d_call: -; v_call: TRBV7-9; clone_size: -; j_call: TRBJ1-3; cdr3_nt: TGTGCCAGCAGCCCCGTCGGGGGGAGCTCTGGAAACACCATATATTTT; cdr3_aa: CASSPVGGSSGNTIYF
d_call: -; v_call: TRBV21-1; clone_size: -; j_call: TRBJ1-1; cdr3_nt: TGTGCCAGCAGCAAATACACAGGGGAGAACACTGAAGCTTTCTTT; cdr3_aa: CASSKYTGENTEAFF
d_call: TRBD2; v_call: TRBV7-3; clone_size: -; j_call: TRBJ2-3; cdr3_nt: TGTGCCAGCAGCTTTCCGGAAGGGACTAGCGGGGGGGCCAAGGATACGCAGTATTTT; cdr3_aa: CASSFPEGTSGGAKDTQYF
d_call: TRBD2; v_call: TRBV13; clone_size: -; j_call: TRBJ2-3; cdr3_nt: TGTGCCAGCAGCTTAGGGACTAGCGAAGATACGCAGTATTTT; cdr3_aa: CASSLGTSEDTQYF
d_call: -; v_call: TRBV6-6; clone_size: -; j_call: TRBJ2-2; cdr3_nt: TGTGCCACTCTCAAGAATCAGGGGCCACGCACCGGGGAGCTGTTTTTT; cdr3_aa: CATLKNQGPRTGELFF
d_call: TRBD2; v_call: TRBV4-2; clone_size: -; j_call: TRBJ2-7; cdr3_nt: TGTGCCAGCAGCCAGACTAGCGGGGGTTACGAGCAGTACTTC; cdr3_aa: CASSQTSGGYEQYF
d_call: TRBD2; v_call: TRBV5-1; clone_size: -; j_call: TRBJ2-7; cdr3_nt: TGCGCCAGCCGACCGGGACTAGCGGTATACGAGCAGTACTTC; cdr3_aa: CASRPGLAVYEQYF
d_call: -; v_call: TRBV4-1; clone_size: -; j_call: TRBJ2-5; cdr3_nt: TGCGCCAGCAGCCAAGTTTACCAGCAAGAGACCCAGTACTTC; cdr3_aa: CASSQVYQQETQYF
d_call: TRBD2; v_call: TRBV28; clone_size: -; j_call: TRBJ2-1; cdr3_nt: TGTGCCAGCAGCCCAGCGGGGGGCCCCCCCTACAATGAGCAGTTCTTC; cdr3_aa: CASSPAGGPPYNEQFF
d_call: TRBD1; v_call: TRBV5-1; clone_size: -; j_call: TRBJ2-5; cdr3_nt: TGCGCCAGCAGCTTGGGGGACAGGGACCACGGGACCCAGTACTTC; cdr3_aa: CASSLGDRDHGTQYF
d_call: -; v_call: TRBV7-2; clone_size: -; j_call: TRBJ1-3; cdr3_nt: TGTGCCAGCAGCTTAACAGGGTCTGGAAACACCATATATTTT; cdr3_aa: CASSLTGSGNTIYF
d_call: -; v_call: TRBV7-9; clone_size: -; j_call: TRBJ1-1; cdr3_nt: TGTGCCAGCAGCTTAAGTTCCTATCTCCAGAACACTGAAGCTTTCTTT; cdr3_aa: CASSLSSYLQNTEAFF
d_call: -; v_call: TRBV5-1; clone_size: -; j_call: TRBJ2-1; cdr3_nt: TGCGCCAGCAGCGCGGGGACCCCCTGGGGATACAATGAGCAGTTCTTC; cdr3_aa: CASSAGTPWGYNEQFF
d_call: TRBD1; v_call: TRBV2; clone_size: -; j_call: TRBJ1-1; cdr3_nt: TGTGCCAGCAGTGTCCTCTGGGAGACAGGGGAGATCGGAATGAACACTGAAGCTTTCTTT; cdr3_aa: CASSVLWETGEIGMNTEAFF
d_call: TRBD1; v_call: TRBV5-4; clone_size: -; j_call: TRBJ2-2; cdr3_nt: TGTGCCAGCAGCGCATCACAGGGGGCAGGCACCGGGGAGCTGTTTTTT; cdr3_aa: CASSASQGAGTGELFF
d_call: -; v_call: TRBV5-1; clone_size: -; j_call: TRBJ2-2; cdr3_nt: TGCGCCAGCAGCTGGCCTGGCGGCGGGGAGCTGTTTTTT; cdr3_aa: CASSWPGGGELFF
d_call: -; v_call: TRBV6-5; clone_size: once; j_call: TRBJ2-5; cdr3_nt: TGTGCCAGCAGTTTTCAGATGTACCAAGAGACCCAGTACTTC; cdr3_aa: CASSFQMYQETQYF
d_call: TRBD1; v_call: TRBV6-6; clone_size: -; j_call: TRBJ1-6; cdr3_nt: TGTGCCAGCAGTTACCCGGCCGGGACAGGGAATTCACCCCTCCACTTT; cdr3_aa: CASSYPAGTGNSPLHF
d_call: -; v_call: TRBV19; clone_size: -; j_call: TRBJ2-7; cdr3_nt: TGTGCCAGTAGTCCTGCAGACTGGTACGAGCAGTACTTC; cdr3_aa: CASSPADWYEQYF
d_call: -; v_call: TRBV30; clone_size: -; j_call: TRBJ1-2; cdr3_nt: TGTGCCAACAGAGGAAGGGGCAGTTGTGGCTACACCTTC; cdr3_aa: CANRGRGSCGYTF
d_call: -; v_call: TRBV4-1; clone_size: -; j_call: TRBJ1-2; cdr3_nt: TGCGCCAGCAGCCAAGTGTCCGACGGTGACTTCTATGGCTACACCTTC; cdr3_aa: CASSQVSDGDFYGYTF
d_call: TRBD1; v_call: TRBV29-1; clone_size: once; j_call: TRBJ1-2; cdr3_nt: TGCAGCGTTGAAGAAGGGACAGGGATTGGCTACACCTTC; cdr3_aa: CSVEEGTGIGYTF
d_call: -; v_call: TRBV19; clone_size: few; j_call: TRBJ1-1; cdr3_nt: TGTGCCAGTAGTATCGAGGGATTCGGGAACACTGAAGCTTTCTTT; cdr3_aa: CASSIEGFGNTEAFF